The 3 T cell receptor beta chains below all came from one sample that was sequenced in a study of cytomegalovirus exposure and HLA in healthy donors. Repertoires were generated with immunoSEQ multiplex PCR, while TCRdb's copy carries only in-frame clones and drops some. The sample contains fewer than 400,000 clones, roughly 86% of which appear only once. The source material was PBMCs. These TCRs come from a man between 25 and 39 years old in good health and CMV-seronegative.

This CDR3 reads CAWRPGGAQGTETQYF. The DNA for the CDR3 is TGTGCCTGGAGACCCGGGGGTGCCCAGGGCACGGAGACCCAGTACTTC. The chain links TRBV30 to TRBJ2-5; a possible D gene is TRBD2 (6 bases). There are 16 residues in the CDR3. V shed 3 bases and J shed 5 bases, with 22 bases lying between them. Germline V CDR1 and CDR2: GTSNPN, SVGIG (reference sequence).

The genes are TRBV30 and TRBJ2-7, with D hard to call. This CDR3 contains 13 residues. V was clipped by 6 bases and J by 7 bases, with 19 bases between them. The germline V gene encodes CDR1 GTSNPN and CDR2 SVGIG (reference sequence). The CDR3 loop reads CACISRRSEEQYF. DNA of the CDR3: TGTGCCTGCATCTCCCGGAGAAGTGAGGAGCAGTACTTC. Full variable domain (rest looked up from reference TRBV30 and TRBJ2-7): SQTIHQWPATLVQPVGSPLSLECTVEGTSNPNLYWYRQAAGRGLQLLFYSVGIGQISSEVPQNLSASRPQDRQFILSSKKLLLSDSGFYLCACISRRSEEQYFGPGTRLTVT.

The rearrangement joins TRBV7-8 to TRBJ2-7; D might be TRBD2 (5 bases). Germline V gene lookup returns CDR1 SGHVS and CDR2 FQNEAQ. The length of the CDR3 is 11 residues. V was shortened by 8 bases and J by 5 bases, with 10 bases between the two germline ends. The CDR3 reads CASSPGDEQYF. The CDR3, as DNA: TGTGCCAGCTCCCCCGGGGACGAGCAGTACTTC.